This T cell receptor beta chain was obtained from a study of blood T cell repertoires in COVID-19. V dropped 7 bases and J dropped 0 bases, with 9 bases sitting between them. This CDR3 has 13 residues. Germline CDR1 and CDR2: MNHEY and SMNVEV (reference sequence). Profiled with immunoSEQ multiplex PCR; TCRdb holds only in-frame clones, not every one. The sample carries 100,000 to 150,000 clones, more than 70% recorded once. The chain combines TRBV27 with TRBJ1-1; possibly TRBD1 for D (5 bases). The clonotype was recovered from a man aged 45 to 65 with acute or convalescent COVID-19. The specimen was peripheral blood. The CDR3 sequence is CASKRGMNTEAFF. The CDR3, as DNA: TGTGCCAGCAAGCGGGGGATGAACACTGAAGCTTTCTTT.